The 6 T cell receptor beta chains listed next were all sequenced from one sample in a study of T cells after posttransplantation cyclophosphamide. Sequenced by immunoSEQ multiplex PCR; TCRdb stores in-frame clones only, minus some. This table holds around 23,000 clones, roughly 70% found once. The sequencing sample was made of memory CD4+ T cells sorted from PBMCs. These receptors were collected from a woman in her sixties or seventies in good health, CMV-negative, and a related stem cell transplant donor.

This clone was counted a single time. The chain uses TRBV6-1 and TRBJ1-6; D not certain. Trimming shortened V by 3 bases and J by 10 bases, and 13 bases separated the two germline ends. Germline CDR1 MNHNS, CDR2 SASEGT. CDR3 length equals 14 residues. CDR3 DNA: TGTGCCAGCAGTGATAGGAGGGAAGACTCACCCCTCCACTTT. Translated: CASSDRREDSPLHF.

The DNA of the CDR3 is TGTGCCATCTCGGCGGGGAGGGGGACTGAAGCTTTCTTT. Translating it yields CAISAGRGTEAFF. V is TRBV19 and J is TRBJ1-1; D may be TRBD1 (6 bases). Trimming left V 10 bases short and J 5 bases short, with 17 bases between. The length of the CDR3 is 13 residues. CDR1 and CDR2 (germline): LNHDA, SQIVND (reference sequence).

This clone was seen more than once but under ten times. The chain recombines TRBV5-6 with TRBJ1-2; 9 bases line up with TRBD1. The CDR3 has 16 residues. J was trimmed by 7 bases and V by 4 bases; bases with no gene match: 14. Germline V gene lookup returns CDR1 SGHDT and CDR2 YYEEEE. CDR3 in DNA: TGTGCCAGCAGCGCGTTAACAGGGGGCCTATTATCTGGCTACACCTTC. Encoded protein: CASSALTGGLLSGYTF.

The chain employs TRBV7-9 and TRBJ1-2; D may be TRBD1 (6 bases). V was clipped by 5 bases and J by 1 base, with 14 bases between them. In germline, CDR1 is SEHNR, CDR2 FQNEAQ (reference sequence). This CDR3 has 15 residues. The DNA of the CDR3 is TGTGCCAGCAGCCGACCGGACAGCAGTAACTATGGCTACACCTTC. This gives the protein CASSRPDSSNYGYTF. Full variable domain (remainder filled in from reference TRBV7-9 and TRBJ1-2): DTGVSQNPRHKITKRGQNVTFRCDPISEHNRLYWYRQTLGQGPEFLTYFQNEAQLEKSRLLSDRFSAERPKGSFSTLEIQRTEQGDSAMYLCASSRPDSSNYGYTFGSGTRLTVV.

As regards this clone: The junction and the germline gene differ at one end; a read error may be behind it. Other DNA sequences in this specimen translate into the identical CDR3. The chain uses TRBV5-1 and TRBJ1-6, with no clear D. Per the germline V gene, CDR1 is SGHRS and CDR2 is YFSETQ. The CDR3 totals 15 residues. As DNA, the CDR3 is TGCGCCAGCAGCTTGGGCGGGCAGCAAGATTCCCCCCTCCACTTT. It specifies CASSLGGQQDSPLHF.

This chain uses TRBV6-4 with TRBJ2-1; D perhaps matches TRBD2 (6 bases). The CDR3 spans 12 residues. The V gene lost 2 bases and the J gene lost 10 bases, with 9 bases spanning the gap. Germline V gene data show CDR1 as MRHNA and CDR2 as SNTAGT. The CDR3 bases are TGTGCCAGCAGTGACCTGGCGGGGGAGCAGTTCTTC. Its translation: CASSDLAGEQFF.